This T cell receptor (beta chain) appears in the sequencing data of a study of graft-versus-host responses after intestinal transplantation. Looking at the study overall: Each of the recipients got a multivisceral, liver-intestinal, or isolated intestinal transplant.

About this clone itself: Its target is unknown.

The method was immunoSEQ multiplex PCR; TCRdb's version includes in-frame clones alone and lacks a portion of them. The table shows about 85,000 clones, with roughly 80% occurring only once. Germline V gene sequence: CDR1 MNHEY, CDR2 SMNVEV (reference sequence). V lost 5 bases, J lost 0 bases, and 19 bases lay in between. CDR3 length equals 17 residues. The study's findings and limits: Graft-donor T cell macrochimerism in patients accompanied high graft-versus-host to host-versus-graft clonal ratios in allografts.

The source was unstimulated CD4+ T cells sorted from spleen or lymph node cells, collected before intestinal transplant. The clonotype comes from a human donor who received an intestinal transplant. The genes are TRBV27 and TRBJ1-1, with D perhaps matching TRBD1 (5 bases). The DNA of the CDR3 is TGTGCCAGCAGTCCAGTGGGAAAGGGGAACGTGAACACTGAAGCTTTCTTT. Its translation: CASSPVGKGNVNTEAFF.